This is a list of T cell receptor beta chains from one sample in a study of EBV T-cell therapy then PD-1 blockade in nasopharyngeal carcinoma. Their target antigens are unknown. Sequenced by immunoSEQ multiplex PCR; TCRdb stores in-frame clones only, minus some. In the table there are 20,000 or so clones, 65% to 85% of which are singletons. Sequencing was performed on CD8+ T cells from blood, taken at day -245 from a patient whose treatment included autologous EBV-specific T cells and nivolumab. These receptors were collected from a man in his forties with nasopharyngeal carcinoma. The conserved cysteine and the conserved F or W are not part of the CDR3 here. Expanded clones are given a class, and other clones once, few, many or no size at all.

>TRBJ1-3|-|TRBV7-8
ASSTWTAVNTIY
>TRBJ1-2|-|TRBV12-3/TRBV12-4
ASTAGWAYGYT
>TRBJ2-1|-|TRBV6-4
ASSDGTGGVGEQF
>TRBJ2-1|few|TRBV7-9
ASSAPGLGNEQF
>TRBJ2-7|-|TRBV5-1
ASSSASGGLSSYEQY
>TRBJ1-6|few|TRBV7-9
ASSFGQGDSPLH
>TRBJ2-1|few|TRBV7-2
ASSLEAGGPHEQF
>TRBJ2-3|-|TRBV7-9
ASSSTSTDTQY
>TRBJ2-3|-|TRBV28
ASSFRGPTDTQY
>TRBJ2-7|-|TRBV5-1
ASSAGLGGYEQY